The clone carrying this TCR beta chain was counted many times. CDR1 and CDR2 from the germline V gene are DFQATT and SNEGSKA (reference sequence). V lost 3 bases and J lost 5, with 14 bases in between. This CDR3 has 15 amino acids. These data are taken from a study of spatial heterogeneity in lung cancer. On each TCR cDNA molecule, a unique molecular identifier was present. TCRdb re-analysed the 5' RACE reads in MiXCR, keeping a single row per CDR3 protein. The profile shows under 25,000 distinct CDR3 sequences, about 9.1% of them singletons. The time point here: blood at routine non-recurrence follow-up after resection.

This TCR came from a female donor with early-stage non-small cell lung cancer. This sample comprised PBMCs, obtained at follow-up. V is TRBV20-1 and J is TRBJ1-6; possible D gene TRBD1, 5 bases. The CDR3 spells CSASVGRGHNSPLHF. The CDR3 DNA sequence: TGCAGTGCTAGTGTGGGGCGCGGGCATAATTCACCCCTCCACTTT.